This T cell receptor beta chain was sequenced in a study of shared clonotypes between healthy human individuals. CD45RO negativity and positive selection for CCR7 defined naive CD8 cells, a population that excluded terminally differentiated effector memory CD45RA+ cells. The CDR3 totals 19 residues. The germline V and J ends were trimmed by 3 bases and 2 bases, with 24 bases remaining between them. Germline CDR1 and CDR2: SGHTA and FQGTGA. The study's findings and limits: Clonotypes shared by all four sorted-subset donors had higher generation probabilities than non-shared clonotypes.

This clone was recorded only once. Its matching antigen is unknown. TCRdb keeps only in-frame clones here, not all; method: immunoSEQ multiplex PCR. The data hold more than 550,000 clones, with about 91% observed a single time. The gene calls are TRBV7-3 and TRBJ2-3; either TRBD1 or TRBD2 may fit D (6 bases each). This receptor was taken from a man between 25 and 39 years old in good health. Sequenced material: naive CD8+ T cells sorted from blood. CDR3 nucleotide sequence: TGTGCCAGCAGCTTGTACTTATTGGGTGAGGGGGGAGTCACAGATACGCAGTATTTT. It is translated as CASSLYLLGEGGVTDTQYF.